This is a list of T cell receptor beta chains from one sample in a study of cytomegalovirus exposure and HLA in healthy donors. Assay used: immunoSEQ multiplex PCR; TCRdb lists only in-frame clones, some missing. Altogether roughly 200,000 clones are present, over 75% being singletons, with the ten largest covering about 2.8%. The sequencing sample was made of PBMCs. These receptors were taken from a woman in her twenties or thirties in good health and CMV-seronegative. CDR3s include the opening cysteine and the closing phenylalanine or tryptophan. D genes are given only for firm matches. Clone size, where shown, is once, few, many, or a class for clones that have expanded.

V	J	size	D	CDR3	DNA
TRBV25-1	TRBJ1-2	.	TRBD1	CASSESGDRGVRGYPF	TGTGCCAGCAGTGAATCAGGAGACAGGGGCGTGCGGGGCTACCCCTTC
TRBV27	TRBJ1-5	.	.	CASSLEPWGQPQHF	TGTGCCAGCAGTTTGGAGCCCTGGGGCCAGCCCCAGCATTTT
TRBV28	TRBJ2-7	.	TRBD2	CASSSFFRSSGRARSYEQYF	TGTGCCAGCAGCAGCTTCTTTCGTTCTAGCGGGAGGGCAAGGTCCTACGAGCAGTACTTC
TRBV6-1	TRBJ1-5	.	TRBD1	CASSNRQGGNQPQHF	TGTGCCAGCAGTAACAGACAGGGTGGCAATCAGCCCCAGCATTTT
TRBV16	TRBJ2-7	.	.	CASSQSSRGGAYEQYF	TGTGCCAGCAGCCAATCGTCCAGGGGTGGGGCCTACGAGCAGTACTTC
TRBV5-1	TRBJ2-1	.	.	CASSIGVNTYNEQFF	TGCGCCAGCAGCATAGGGGTGAATACCTACAATGAGCAGTTCTTC
TRBV6-1	TRBJ2-7	.	.	CASSMRGKHYEQYF	TGTGCCAGCAGTATGAGAGGGAAGCATTACGAGCAGTACTTC
TRBV6-1	TRBJ2-7	.	.	CASSESFEQYF	TGTGCCAGCAGTGAATCGTTCGAGCAGTACTTC
TRBV4-2	TRBJ2-1	few	TRBD2	CASSRAGDSYNEQFF	TGTGCCAGCAGCCGGGCGGGGGACTCCTACAATGAGCAGTTCTTC
TRBV27	TRBJ2-3	.	TRBD2	CASSLGTSGTSDTQYF	TGTGCCAGCAGTTTAGGGACTAGTGGGACCTCGGATACGCAGTATTTT
TRBV5-6	TRBJ2-2	.	TRBD2	CASSSGLAGNTGELFF	TGTGCCAGCAGCTCGGGACTAGCGGGGAACACCGGGGAGCTGTTTTTT
TRBV7-2	TRBJ1-2	.	TRBD1	CASSPPLRDRVNFYGYTF	TGTGCCAGCAGCCCACCCCTCCGGGACAGGGTCAATTTCTATGGCTACACCTTC